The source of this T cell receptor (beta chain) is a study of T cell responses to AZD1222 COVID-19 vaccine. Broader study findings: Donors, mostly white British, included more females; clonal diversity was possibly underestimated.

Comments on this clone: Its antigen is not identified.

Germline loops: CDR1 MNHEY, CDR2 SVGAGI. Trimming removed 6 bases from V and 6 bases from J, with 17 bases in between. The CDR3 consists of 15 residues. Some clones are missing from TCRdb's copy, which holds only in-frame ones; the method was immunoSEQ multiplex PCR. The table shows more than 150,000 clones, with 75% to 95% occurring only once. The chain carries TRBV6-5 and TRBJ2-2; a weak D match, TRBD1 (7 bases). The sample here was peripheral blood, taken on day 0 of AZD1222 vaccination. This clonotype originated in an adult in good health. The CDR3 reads CASSSDQGEAGELFF. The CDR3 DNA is TGTGCCAGCAGCTCTGACCAGGGGGAGGCCGGGGAGCTGTTTTTT.